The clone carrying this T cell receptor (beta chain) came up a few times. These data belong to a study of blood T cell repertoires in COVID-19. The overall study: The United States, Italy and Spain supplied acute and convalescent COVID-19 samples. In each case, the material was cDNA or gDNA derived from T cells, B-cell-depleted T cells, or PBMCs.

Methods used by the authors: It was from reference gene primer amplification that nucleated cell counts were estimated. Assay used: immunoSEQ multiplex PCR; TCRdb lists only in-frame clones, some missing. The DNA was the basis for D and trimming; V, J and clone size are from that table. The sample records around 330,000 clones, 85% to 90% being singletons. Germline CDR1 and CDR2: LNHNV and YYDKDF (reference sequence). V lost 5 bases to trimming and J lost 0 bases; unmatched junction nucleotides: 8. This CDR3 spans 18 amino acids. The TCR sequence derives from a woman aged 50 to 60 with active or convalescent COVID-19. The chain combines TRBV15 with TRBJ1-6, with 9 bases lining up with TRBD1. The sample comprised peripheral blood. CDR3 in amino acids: CATSGGTGSGSYNSPLHF. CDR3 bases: TGTGCCACCAGCGGGGGGACAGGGTCGGGCTCCTATAATTCACCCCTCCACTTT.